This TCR beta chain was captured in a study of blood T cell repertoires in COVID-19. Whole-study context: Donors in the United States, Italy and Spain gave samples during acute or convalescent COVID-19. Nucleic acid was either cDNA or gDNA, and it came from T cells, B-cell-depleted T cells, or PBMCs.

Here immunoSEQ multiplex PCR was the method, and the copy in TCRdb shows in-frame clones only, minus some. The sample holds a few hundred thousand clones, roughly 90% seen once. During active infection, Seattle patients enrolled and were then monitored through disease. With respect to this clone: This CDR3 is also generated by other DNA sequences in the sample.

The TCR was taken from a woman in her 30s with COVID-19, enrolled during active disease. The material sequenced was peripheral blood.

This CDR3 reads CASSLRTGDGNTIYF. Written as DNA, the CDR3 is TGCGCCAGCAGCTTGAGGACAGGGGACGGAAACACCATATATTTT. The genes are TRBV5-1 and TRBJ1-3, with TRBD1 matching over 9 bases. Trimming at V came to 1 base and at J to 4 bases, leaving 3 bases not matched to a gene. The CDR3 runs to 15 residues. CDR1 is SGHRS and CDR2 is YFSETQ in the germline V gene.